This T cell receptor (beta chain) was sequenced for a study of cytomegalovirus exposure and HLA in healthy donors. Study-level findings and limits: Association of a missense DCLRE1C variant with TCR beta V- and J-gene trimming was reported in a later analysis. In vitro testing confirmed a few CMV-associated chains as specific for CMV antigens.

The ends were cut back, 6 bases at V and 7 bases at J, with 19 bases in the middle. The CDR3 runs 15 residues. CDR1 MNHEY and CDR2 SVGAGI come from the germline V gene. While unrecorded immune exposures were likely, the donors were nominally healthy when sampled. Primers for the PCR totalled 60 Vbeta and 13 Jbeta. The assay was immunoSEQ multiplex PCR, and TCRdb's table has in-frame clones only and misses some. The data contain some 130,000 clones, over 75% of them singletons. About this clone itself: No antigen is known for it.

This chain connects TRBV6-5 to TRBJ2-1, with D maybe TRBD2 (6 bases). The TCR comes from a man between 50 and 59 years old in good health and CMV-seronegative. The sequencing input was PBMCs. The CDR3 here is CASSPDGGIVNEQFF. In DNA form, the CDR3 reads TGTGCCAGCAGCCCCGACGGGGGTATAGTAAATGAGCAGTTCTTC.